These 19 T cell receptor beta chains were sequenced from one sample in a study of persistence of HIV-infected CD4 T cells. Nonspecific anti-CD3/anti-CD28 bead stimulation represents the broad CD4+ T cell repertoire. Sorting of responding CD4+ T cells relied on upregulated CD40 ligand together with CD69. Their antigen targets remain unknown. Sequencing used immunoSEQ version 4 in survey mode. Clones were sequenced by immunoSEQ multiplex PCR, and TCRdb holds only the in-frame ones, with some missing. The data hold 35,000 to 55,000 clones, with approximately 90% observed a single time. The specimen was CD4+ T cells sorted from PBMCs after roughly 17-hour stimulation, collected from a patient who received antiretroviral therapy. These receptors came from an adult man with HIV who was CMV-seropositive.

The chain uses TRBV11-2 and TRBJ1-1; 8 bases match TRBD1. J was trimmed by 11 bases and V by 3 bases; bases with no gene match: 8. Germline values: CDR1 SGHAT, CDR2 FQNNGV. This CDR3 is 13 amino acids long. The CDR3 DNA sequence: TGTGCCAGCAGCTTTTCCTCGGACAGGGCGGCTTTCTTT. Encoded protein: CASSFSSDRAAFF.

The chain couples TRBV28 to TRBJ2-3; TRBD2 matches at 7 bases. There are 14 residues in the CDR3. Germline lookup yields CDR1 MDHEN and CDR2 SYDVKM. V lost 4 bases and J lost 0; bases outside the gene matches: 1. The CDR3 DNA reads as TGTGCCAGCAGTTGGGGGGGGAGCACAGATACGCAGTATTTT. It yields the protein CASSWGGSTDTQYF.

The chain recombines TRBV21-1 with TRBJ1-1; the table calls TRBD1, which could not be checked here. TRBV21-1 is a listed pseudogene. CDR3 length equals 14 residues. In DNA form, the CDR3 reads TGTGCCAGCAGCCGGACAGGGGACCACACTGAAGCTTTCTTT. This codes for CASSRTGDHTEAFF.

The chain links TRBV28 to TRBJ2-1, with 10 nucleotides matching TRBD2. V lost 3 bases to trimming and J lost 0 bases; unmatched junction nucleotides: 5. The CDR3 runs 17 residues. CDR1 is MDHEN and CDR2 is SYDVKM in the germline V gene. In DNA, the CDR3 is TGTGCCAGCAGTTTGTCTAGCGGGGGAAGCTCCTACAATGAGCAGTTCTTC. The encoded protein is CASSLSSGGSSYNEQFF.

This clone was found once. This sequence joins TRBV19 and TRBJ2-7; unclear D gene. CDR1 and CDR2 from the germline V gene are LNHDA and SQIVND (reference sequence). The CDR3 consists of 13 residues. Trimming left V 2 bases short and J 5 bases short, with 10 bases between. Written as DNA, the CDR3 is TGTGCCAGTAGTATAAATAACCTAGACGAGCAGTACTTC. Protein product: CASSINNLDEQYF. Combining the CDR3 with reference TRBV19 and TRBJ2-7 gives the whole variable domain DGGITQSPKYLFRKEGQNVTLSCEQNLNHDAMYWYRQDPGQGLRLIYYSQIVNDFQKGDIAEGYSVSREKKESFPLTVTSAQKNPTAFYLCASSINNLDEQYFGPGTRLTVT.

The chain has TRBV7-2 and TRBJ1-5, with D uncertain. The length of the CDR3 is 15 residues. Trimming took off 1 base at V and 3 bases at J, with 10 bases between the two ends. Germline-derived CDR1 and CDR2 are SGHTA and FQGNSA. The CDR3: CASSLVGSYNQPQHF. DNA of the CDR3: TGTGCCAGCAGCTTAGTCGGGTCCTACAATCAGCCCCAGCATTTT.

J is TRBJ1-2 and V is TRBV7-8; 9 bases match TRBD1. Germline CDR1 and CDR2: SGHVS and FQNEAQ. V shed 4 bases and J 3 bases; nucleotides not matched to a gene: 3. The length of the CDR3 is 14 residues. The CDR3 coding sequence is TGTGCCAGCAGCTCCCGGGACAGGGACTATGGCTACACCTTC. This encodes CASSSRDRDYGYTF.

The J gene is TRBJ1-1, the V gene TRBV2; maybe TRBD1 (6 bases). The ends were cut back, 7 bases at V and 2 bases at J, with 11 bases in the middle. Germline V gives CDR1 SNHLY, CDR2 FYNNEI. The CDR3 is made up of 13 amino acids. CDR3 residues: CASNSGANTEAFF. The CDR3 DNA follows: TGTGCCAGCAACTCAGGGGCCAACACTGAAGCTTTCTTT.

In this sample, this clone turned up a few times. The CDR3: CATRFPDRGLIDTQYF. CDR3 in DNA: TGTGCCACCAGGTTCCCCGACAGGGGGCTAATAGATACGCAGTATTTT. J is TRBJ2-3 and V is TRBV24-1; 10 nucleotides match TRBD1. CDR1 KGHDR and CDR2 SFDVKD come from the germline V gene. The J segment lost 5 bases and the V segment lost 7 bases, leaving 11 bases of the junction unmatched. This CDR3 is built from 16 residues.

J is TRBJ2-1 and V is TRBV7-7, with TRBD1 matching over 10 bases. V lost 0 bases to trimming and J lost 8 bases; unmatched junction nucleotides: 4. The CDR3 is 15 amino acids. The germline CDR1 and CDR2 sequences are SSHAT and FNYEAQ (reference sequence). CDR3 in DNA: TGTGCCAGCAGCTTAGCCGGGGACAGGGGTGATGAGCAGTTCTTC. It encodes CASSLAGDRGDEQFF. The full variable domain, completed using reference TRBV7-7 and TRBJ2-1, is GAGVSQSPRYKVTKRGQDVTLRCDPISSHATLYWYQQALGQGPEFLTYFNYEAQPDKSGLPSDRFSAERPEGSISTLTIQRTEQRDSAMYRCASSLAGDRGDEQFFGPGTRLTVL.

V gene TRBV28 combines with J gene TRBJ2-2; D gene uncertain. The V gene's germline CDR1 is MDHEN and CDR2 SYDVKM. This CDR3 spans 16 amino acids. V was shortened by 4 bases and J by 4 bases, with 16 bases between the two germline ends. CDR3 sequence reads: CASSSDSHPSTGELFF. CDR3 DNA: TGTGCCAGCAGTTCCGACTCCCACCCGTCCACCGGGGAGCTGTTTTTT.

V and J are TRBV7-9 and TRBJ1-4; 7 bases line up with TRBD1. Germline V CDR1 and CDR2: SEHNR, FQNEAQ (reference sequence). Unmatched junction bases numbered 4, after V lost 1 base and J lost 8 bases. This CDR3 is built from 14 residues. For the CDR3, the DNA is TGTGCCAGCAGCTTAGGGTTAGGGGGCGAAAAACTGTTTTTT. Translation gives CASSLGLGGEKLFF.

The gene calls are TRBV18 and TRBJ2-7; 7 nucleotides agree with TRBD2. The V gene's germline CDR1 is KGHSH and CDR2 LQKENI. Trimming cost V 3 bases and J 6 bases; bases outside gene matches: 8. This CDR3 is built from 14 residues. Written as DNA, the CDR3 is TGTGCCAGCTCACCCCCCTTAACGGGGGGCGAGCAGTACTTC. The encoded protein is CASSPPLTGGEQYF.

The chain uses TRBV3-1 (or the pseudogene TRBV3-2) and TRBJ2-7; 8 bases fit TRBD1. Germline CDR1 reads LGHDT; CDR2 reads YNNKEL (reference sequence). This CDR3 comprises 16 residues. The trim removed 5 bases at V and 4 bases at J, leaving 13 bases unmatched. The CDR3 nucleotides read TGTGCCAGCAGCTTATCAGGGGGCGCAGGAGTTTACGAGCAGTACTTC. This sequence encodes CASSLSGGAGVYEQYF.

V gene TRBV2 combines with J gene TRBJ2-1, with 15 bases matching TRBD2. There are 17 residues in the CDR3. Trimming at V came to 5 bases and at J to 2 bases, leaving 4 bases not matched to a gene. Germline CDR1 is SNHLY and CDR2 is FYNNEI. CDR3 in amino acids: CASSPRTSGGAYNEQFF. Written as DNA, the CDR3 is TGTGCCAGCAGTCCCCGGACTAGCGGGGGGGCCTACAATGAGCAGTTCTTC.

V and J are TRBV3-1 (or the pseudogene TRBV3-2) and TRBJ2-1, with D perhaps matching TRBD2 (5 bases). CDR1 and CDR2 from the germline V gene are LGHDT and YNNKEL (reference sequence). The CDR3 covers 14 residues. V was shortened by 1 base and J by 9 bases, with 13 bases between the two germline ends. This chain's CDR3 is CASSQGRGGGEQFF. CDR3 DNA sequence: TGTGCCAGCAGCCAAGGTCGCGGAGGCGGTGAGCAGTTCTTC.

This clone has only one observation. V gene TRBV9 combines with J gene TRBJ2-1, with 7 bases matching TRBD1. The CDR3 loop spans 13 amino acids. With 0 bases clipped from V and 7 bases from J, the junction kept 1 base outside the gene matches. Germline CDR1 and CDR2: SGDLS and YYNGEE. The CDR3 DNA reads as TGTGCCAGCAGCGTAGACAGGGGAAATGAGCAGTTCTTC. This encodes CASSVDRGNEQFF. Together with reference TRBV9 and TRBJ2-1, the CDR3 gives the full variable domain: DSGVTQTPKHLITATGQRVTLRCSPRSGDLSVYWYQQSLDQGLQFLIQYYNGEERAKGNILERFSAQQFPDLHSELNLSSLELGDSALYFCASSVDRGNEQFFGPGTRLTVL.

The chain is built from TRBV28 and TRBJ2-7, with D tentatively TRBD1 or TRBD2 (6 bases each). Per germline, CDR1 MDHEN and CDR2 SYDVKM. With 4 bases removed from V and 0 bases from J, the gap between germline ends came to 22 bases. The CDR3 sequence is 18 residues long. Here the CDR3 reads CASSSLPRGDGSSYEQYF. For the CDR3, the DNA is TGTGCCAGCAGTTCTCTCCCGAGGGGGGACGGGAGCTCCTACGAGCAGTACTTC. The full variable domain, in which reference TRBV28 and TRBJ2-7 provide the parts outside the CDR3, is DVKVTQSSRYLVKRTGEKVFLECVQDMDHENMFWYRQDPGLGLRLIYFSYDVKMKEKGDIPEGYSVSREKKERFSLILESASTNQTSMYLCASSSLPRGDGSSYEQYFGPGTRLTVT.

This clone came up once. V usage is TRBV3-1 (or the pseudogene TRBV3-2) and J usage is TRBJ2-2; TRBD1 is a possible D gene (6 bases). Germline CDR1 and CDR2: LGHDT and YNNKEL (reference sequence). The CDR3 is made up of 16 amino acids. The ends were cut back, 7 bases at V and 3 bases at J, with 18 bases in the middle. CDR3 protein: CASTFRQASHTGELFF. The CDR3 bases are TGTGCCAGCACCTTCAGACAGGCGAGTCACACCGGGGAGCTGTTTTTT.